One sample yielded the 21 T cell receptor beta chains listed below, sequenced in a study of cytomegalovirus exposure and HLA in healthy donors. Clones were read by immunoSEQ multiplex PCR, and TCRdb kept only the in-frame ones, dropping some. Of more than 110,000 clones listed, roughly nine tenths were seen once; the top ten hold roughly 3%. Sequenced sample: PBMCs. The receptors stem from a man between 18 and 29 years old in good health and CMV-seronegative.

This sequence joins TRBV23-1 and TRBJ2-7; maybe TRBD1 (6 bases). TRBV23-1 carries the ORF label, with uncertain function. Trimming took 2 bases from V and 2 from J, leaving 34 bases between them. CDR3 length: 22 residues. Here the CDR3 DNA reads TGCGCCAGCAGTCAAACGGACTGTGATTTCGATTTAAAGGGACACTTGGCCTACGAGCAGTACTTC. As protein: CASSQTDCDFDLKGHLAYEQYF.

The chain has TRBV28 and TRBJ1-1, with D possibly matching TRBD1 (5 bases). This CDR3 contains 14 residues. CDR1 and CDR2 (germline): MDHEN, SYDVKM. The germline V and J ends were trimmed by 5 bases and 5 bases, with 15 bases remaining between them. The CDR3 protein is CASSTAAGRTEAFF. The CDR3 nucleotides read TGTGCCAGCAGTACCGCCGCGGGGCGGACTGAAGCTTTCTTT.

This chain connects TRBV2 to TRBJ1-5, with a tentative D call TRBD1 (6 bases). CDR3 size: 16 residues. Trimming shortened V by 6 bases and J by 4 bases, and 19 bases separated the two germline ends. Germline CDR1 is SNHLY and CDR2 is FYNNEI. In DNA, the CDR3 is TGTGCCAGCAGAGCCGGGACAAACCTAGGAAATCAGCCCCAGCATTTT. Its translation is CASRAGTNLGNQPQHF.

This rearrangement joins TRBV2 to TRBJ1-5; 8 bases agree with TRBD1. V was pared by 4 bases and J by 5 bases, with 1 base of the junction left unmatched. The CDR3 consists of 13 residues. Per the germline V gene, CDR1 is SNHLY and CDR2 is FYNNEI. CDR3 coding DNA: TGTGCCAGCAGTGCGGACAGGGATCAGCCCCAGCATTTT. Residues: CASSADRDQPQHF.

This rearrangement joins TRBV6-5 to TRBJ2-7, with TRBD1 identical over 8 bases. CDR3 length equals 14 residues. The J segment lost 7 bases and the V segment lost 2 bases, leaving 7 bases of the junction unmatched. The germline V gene has CDR1 MNHEY and CDR2 SVGAGI. The CDR3 sequence is CASSYLGQGQEQYF. CDR3 DNA: TGTGCCAGCAGTTACCTTGGACAGGGACAGGAGCAGTACTTC.

This chain links TRBV19 with TRBJ1-5; 10 nucleotides align to TRBD1. This CDR3 contains 13 residues. The germline CDR1 and CDR2 sequences are LNHDA and SQIVND (reference sequence). The V and J ends lost 5 bases and 6 bases, in that order; junction bases with no gene match: 1. The chain's CDR3 is CASSRQGAQPQHF. The CDR3 DNA reads TGTGCCAGTAGTCGACAGGGGGCTCAGCCCCAGCATTTT.

CDR3 DNA: TGTGCCAGCAGCGACCCAGGCGACGAGCAGTACTTC. Its protein product is CASSDPGDEQYF. V gene TRBV5-6 combines with J gene TRBJ2-7; no definite D call. The CDR3 is 12 amino acids. The V gene's germline CDR1 is SGHDT and CDR2 YYEEEE. V was clipped by 4 bases and J by 5 bases, with 10 bases between them.

The genes are TRBV7-9 and TRBJ1-2, with 9 bases identical to TRBD1. CDR1 is SEHNR, CDR2 FQNEAQ, per germline (reference sequence). V was pared by 4 bases and J by 6 bases, with 6 bases of the junction left unmatched. This CDR3 contains 14 residues. CDR3 bases: TGTGCCAGCAGCTCAACGGGACAGGGAAATGGCTACACCTTC. This translates into CASSSTGQGNGYTF. The whole variable domain, remainder taken from reference TRBV7-9 and TRBJ1-2, is DTGVSQNPRHKITKRGQNVTFRCDPISEHNRLYWYRQTLGQGPEFLTYFQNEAQLEKSRLLSDRFSAERPKGSFSTLEIQRTEQGDSAMYLCASSSTGQGNGYTFGSGTRLTVV.

The chain carries TRBV5-4 and TRBJ2-7, with D hard to call. CDR1 and CDR2 (germline): SGHNT, YYREEE (reference sequence). The CDR3 covers 12 residues. V was clipped by 0 bases and J by 4 bases, with 5 bases between them. CDR3 nucleotide sequence: TGTGCCAGCAGCTTGGGGGCATACGAGCAGTACTTC. This sequence encodes CASSLGAYEQYF.

This clone was counted a single time. V is TRBV27 and J is TRBJ2-6; D is unclear. CDR1 is MNHEY and CDR2 is SMNVEV in the germline V gene (reference sequence). The CDR3 loop spans 13 amino acids. Deletions cut 8 bases from V and 0 bases from J, with 5 bases between. The CDR3 spells CASLSSGANVLTF. CDR3 coding DNA: TGTGCCAGCCTAAGCTCTGGGGCCAACGTCCTGACTTTC. Full variable domain (rest looked up from reference TRBV27 and TRBJ2-6): EAQVTQNPRYLITVTGKKLTVTCSQNMNHEYMSWYRQDPGLGLRQIYYSMNVEVTDKGDVPEGYKVSRKEKRNFPLILESPSPNQTSLYFCASLSSGANVLTFGAGSRLTVL.

The rearrangement joins TRBV27 to TRBJ2-1, with D maybe TRBD2 (6 bases). Trimming removed 0 bases from V and 2 bases from J, with 8 bases in between. This CDR3 contains 15 residues. CDR1 and CDR2 (germline): MNHEY, SMNVEV (reference sequence). DNA for the CDR3: TGTGCCAGCAGTTTATCTACGGGGGCCTACAATGAGCAGTTCTTC. This codes for CASSLSTGAYNEQFF.

The chain couples TRBV6-1 to TRBJ1-2; maybe TRBD1 (5 bases). Trimming took off 0 bases at V and 6 bases at J, with 11 bases between the two ends. CDR3 length equals 14 residues. Germline V gives CDR1 MNHNS, CDR2 SASEGT. CDR3 sequence: CASSEAGARDGYTF. CDR3 bases: TGTGCCAGCAGTGAAGCGGGCGCCAGGGATGGCTACACCTTC.

This clone was counted between two and nine times. This chain uses TRBV6-1 with TRBJ1-2, with a tentative D call TRBD1 (6 bases). CDR1 and CDR2 (germline): MNHNS, SASEGT. This CDR3 is 14 amino acids long. Trimming shortened V by 6 bases and J by 4 bases, and 15 bases separated the two germline ends. The CDR3 DNA reads TGTGCCAGCAGCGACCGGGACATGCCCTATGGCTACACCTTC. As protein: CASSDRDMPYGYTF.

J is TRBJ2-1 and V is TRBV11-1, with D unclear. V lost 0 bases, J lost 8 bases, and 11 bases lay in between. CDR1 is SGHAT, CDR2 FQDESV, per germline (reference sequence). The CDR3 is 14 amino acids. The CDR3: CASSLAPLIYEQFF. CDR3 in DNA: TGTGCCAGCAGCTTAGCTCCCTTAATTTATGAGCAGTTCTTC.

This chain links TRBV5-6 with TRBJ2-2; TRBD2 agrees at 11 bases. The germline gives CDR1 SGHDT, CDR2 YYEEEE. V dropped 2 bases and J dropped 4; count of bases not matched to a gene: 1. The CDR3 runs 15 residues. CDR3 amino acids: CASSFGTSGTGELFF. As DNA, the CDR3 is TGTGCCAGCAGCTTTGGGACTAGCGGCACCGGGGAGCTGTTTTTT.

The chain couples TRBV18 to TRBJ2-5; D is perhaps TRBD2 (6 bases). CDR3 length: 17 amino acids. Germline V CDR1 and CDR2: KGHSH, LQKENI. With 1 base removed from V and 2 bases from J, the gap between germline ends came to 17 bases. The CDR3 bases are TGTGCCAGCTCACCACGAGTTAGCGGAGGAGCACAAGAGACCCAGTACTTC. This gives the protein CASSPRVSGGAQETQYF.

This chain uses TRBV5-6 with TRBJ2-2; 10 bases are a match to TRBD1. From germline, CDR1 is SGHDT and CDR2 YYEEEE. The CDR3 contains 16 residues. The V gene end was trimmed by 1 base and the J gene end by 5 bases; junction bases not matched to a gene: 5. CDR3 bases: TGTGCCAGCAGCTTGTTCGGACAGGGGGTGACCGGGGAGCTGTTTTTT. This gives the protein CASSLFGQGVTGELFF.

The chain carries TRBV18 and TRBJ2-5; 9 bases are a match to TRBD1. Losses at the gene ends were 4 bases for V and 5 bases for J; bases not matched to a gene: 2. This CDR3 is 13 amino acids long. Germline CDR1 is KGHSH and CDR2 is LQKENI. Written as DNA, the CDR3 is TGTGCCAGCTCACGGGACAGGGCTGAGACCCAGTACTTC. Protein sequence: CASSRDRAETQYF.

The chain is built from TRBV9 and TRBJ2-2, with 8 nucleotides matching TRBD1. With 3 bases clipped from V and 6 bases from J, the junction kept 10 bases outside the gene matches. Per the germline V gene, CDR1 is SGDLS and CDR2 is YYNGEE. This CDR3 is 16 amino acids long. Written as DNA, the CDR3 is TGTGCCAGCAGCGCCGCAGGGGGCGTAGGTCCCGGGGAGCTGTTTTTT. This encodes CASSAAGGVGPGELFF. Full variable domain (missing parts from reference TRBV9 and TRBJ2-2): DSGVTQTPKHLITATGQRVTLRCSPRSGDLSVYWYQQSLDQGLQFLIQYYNGEERAKGNILERFSAQQFPDLHSELNLSSLELGDSALYFCASSAAGGVGPGELFFGEGSRLTVL.

This rearrangement joins TRBV10-3 to TRBJ2-3; D is unresolved. Germline CDR1 is ENHRY and CDR2 is SYGVKD. The V gene lost 6 bases and the J gene lost 1 base, with 8 bases spanning the gap. CDR3 size: 13 residues. In nucleotides, the CDR3 is TGTGCCATCAGACTCACAGGCACAGATACGCAGTATTTT. It specifies CAIRLTGTDTQYF.

The gene calls are TRBV14 and TRBJ2-7; D may be TRBD1 (5 bases). V was cut by 2 bases and J by 0 bases, with 8 bases left in between. CDR1 and CDR2 from the germline V gene are SGHDN and FVKESK. There are 14 residues in the CDR3. This chain's CDR3 is CASSQSGHSYEQYF. CDR3 bases: TGTGCCAGCAGCCAATCAGGGCACTCCTACGAGCAGTACTTC.